One sample yielded the 30 T cell receptor beta chains listed below, sequenced in a study of blood T cells in healthy people across ages. Primers used in a second PCR of about 6 to 12 cycles were a sample-barcoded 5' primer and a J-beta primer mix. MiXCR, applied by TCRdb to the 5' RACE reads, yields one record per CDR3 protein. The profile shows around 940,000 distinct CDR3 sequences, roughly 47% of them singletons. Source material: blood. These receptors were taken from a woman in her sixties in good health.

This sequence joins TRBV14 and TRBJ2-7; D may be TRBD2 (6 bases). The CDR3 extends over 17 amino acids. V was trimmed by 1 base and J by 2 bases, leaving 18 bases between them. In germline, CDR1 is SGHDN, CDR2 FVKESK. This CDR3 reads CASSQVCKIAAAYEQYF. CDR3 nucleotides: TGTGCCAGCAGCCAAGTTTGTAAGATAGCGGCCGCCTACGAGCAGTACTTC.

This clonotype was seen a few times. The chain combines TRBV6-1 with TRBJ2-4, with 8 nucleotides matching TRBD2. Trimming removed 2 bases from V and 0 bases from J; junction bases left unmatched: 3. CDR3 length: 16 amino acids. CDR1 and CDR2 (germline): MNHNS, SASEGT. The CDR3 DNA reads TGTGCCAGCAGTGAACAGGCGGGAGGAGCCAAAAACATTCAGTACTTC. Amino acids: CASSEQAGGAKNIQYF.

The chain is built from TRBV28 and TRBJ1-1; D unclear. There are 15 residues in the CDR3. V shed 6 bases and J shed 1 base, with 15 bases lying between them. Germline CDR1 and CDR2: MDHEN and SYDVKM. CDR3 residues: CASSRWADGNTEAFF. The CDR3 coding sequence is TGTGCCAGCAGCCGATGGGCCGATGGGAACACTGAAGCTTTCTTT.

The sample holds a few counts of this clonotype. The rearrangement joins TRBV4-3 to TRBJ2-1; weak D call: TRBD2 (6 bases). V was cut by 5 bases and J by 7 bases, with 21 bases left in between. The length of the CDR3 is 16 residues. The germline gives CDR1 LGHNA, CDR2 YSLEER. The CDR3 region has the DNA TGCGCCAGCAGCTTTGATTGGTGGGACTCCCAGAATGAGCAGTTCTTC. Translated, it gives CASSFDWWDSQNEQFF.

This rearrangement joins TRBV7-9 to TRBJ2-4, with 12 bases lining up with TRBD1. The J call may not be correct, given that the DNA end is closer to TRBJ2-7. The CDR3 has 14 residues. Germline V CDR1 and CDR2: SEHNR, FQNEAQ (reference sequence). The DNA for the CDR3 is TGTGCCAGCAGGTCGGGACAGGGGGCATCCGAGCAGTACTTC. It codes for CASRSGQGASEQYF.

As for this clonotype: Compared with germline, one end of the junction differs, possibly owing to a read error. V usage is TRBV27 and J usage is TRBJ2-1; maybe TRBD1 (5 bases). The CDR3 has 14 amino acids. Per germline, CDR1 MNHEY and CDR2 SMNVEV (reference sequence). The DNA for the CDR3 is TGTGCCAGCAGTGTATCGAAGGCAGGGAATGAGCAGTTCTTC. Its protein is CASSVSKAGNEQFF.

The V gene is TRBV6-2 or TRBV6-3, the J gene TRBJ1-5; tentatively, D is TRBD1 (5 bases). The CDR3 is 14 residues long. The V and J ends lost 6 bases and 4 bases respectively, with 13 bases between them. CDR1 and CDR2 (germline): MNHEY, SVGEGT. As DNA, the CDR3 is TGTGCCAGCAGGTCCACTGGGGGAAATCAGCCCCAGCATTTT. Its translation is CASRSTGGNQPQHF.

The rearrangement joins TRBV7-2 to TRBJ2-1, with 8 positions matching TRBD2. V gave up 0 bases and J gave up 4 bases; unmatched junction bases: 5. This CDR3 contains 16 residues. Per the germline V gene, CDR1 is SGHTA and CDR2 is FQGNSA. CDR3 sequence reads: CASSLAAGGRYNEQFF. DNA of the CDR3: TGTGCCAGCAGCTTAGCGGCGGGAGGTAGATACAATGAGCAGTTCTTC.

V gene TRBV19 combines with J gene TRBJ2-1, with D perhaps TRBD1 or TRBD2 (5 bases each). Germline assignment: CDR1 LNHDA and CDR2 SQIVND (reference sequence). The CDR3 length is 12 residues. V was trimmed by 6 bases and J by 8 bases, leaving 11 bases between them. The CDR3: CASSRGAYEQFF. The CDR3 DNA sequence: TGTGCCAGTAGCAGAGGGGCCTATGAGCAGTTCTTC.

V gene TRBV20-1 combines with J gene TRBJ2-7, with D possibly matching TRBD1 (6 bases). CDR3 length: 13 amino acids. Deletions cut 8 bases from V and 3 bases from J, with 17 bases between. From germline, CDR1 is DFQATT and CDR2 SNEGSKA (reference sequence). In DNA, the CDR3 is TGCAGTACCCTACGGGGACACGGCTACGAGCAGTACTTC. Its protein is CSTLRGHGYEQYF.

The sample holds a few counts of this clonotype. A read error may produce the germline difference seen at one junction end. CDR3 sequence (DNA): TGTGCCAGCAGTTATGTCCAAGGGACCCAGTACTTC. Protein product: CASSYVQGTQYF. V is TRBV6-6 and J is TRBJ2-5; D not certain. CDR3 length: 12 amino acids. In germline, CDR1 is MNHNY, CDR2 SVGAGI (reference sequence).

The table lists this clonotype with a few counts. The gene calls are TRBV28 and TRBJ2-6; 9 bases line up with TRBD1. The germline gives CDR1 MDHEN, CDR2 SYDVKM. The CDR3 extends over 17 amino acids. V gave up 5 bases and J gave up 0 bases; unmatched junction bases: 5. CDR3 protein: CASSPGTGISGANVLTF. The CDR3 DNA is TGTGCCAGCAGTCCCGGGACAGGGATCTCTGGGGCCAACGTCCTGACTTTC.

The CDR3 loop is CASSLVLAGLNEQFF. The CDR3 DNA sequence: TGCGCCAGCAGCTTGGTGCTAGCGGGACTGAATGAGCAGTTCTTC. The rearrangement links TRBV5-1 to TRBJ2-1, with 9 bases lining up with TRBD2. CDR3 length: 15 amino acids. The J segment lost 7 bases and the V segment lost 0 bases, leaving 5 bases of the junction unmatched. Looked up from germline, CDR1 is SGHRS and CDR2 is YFSETQ.

The count of this clonotype is one. The rearrangement uses TRBV24-1 and TRBJ2-2; D remains unclear. The germline CDR1 and CDR2 sequences are KGHDR and SFDVKD. The CDR3 runs 14 residues. V was pared by 5 bases and J by 1 base, with 7 bases between. The CDR3 is CATSALGNTGELFF. Written as DNA, the CDR3 is TGTGCCACCAGTGCCCTGGGGAACACCGGGGAGCTGTTTTTT.

This clonotype was detected a few times. The rearrangement uses TRBV27 and TRBJ2-3; possibly TRBD2 for D (6 bases). Germline V gene data show CDR1 as MNHEY and CDR2 as SMNVEV (reference sequence). V lost 5 bases and J lost 6, with 12 bases in between. The CDR3 extends over 13 amino acids. CDR3 sequence: CASSILRGDTQYF. The CDR3 nucleotides are TGTGCCAGCAGTATTCTACGGGGGGATACGCAGTATTTT.

The rearrangement joins TRBV9 to TRBJ2-3; 7 bases line up with TRBD1. Trimming at V came to 4 bases and at J to 5 bases, leaving 10 bases not matched to a gene. The CDR3 sequence is 15 residues long. CDR1 is SGDLS and CDR2 is YYNGEE in the germline V gene. CDR3 protein: CASSSQGDLRDTQYF. The DNA of the CDR3 is TGTGCCAGCAGCAGCCAGGGGGATCTGAGAGATACGCAGTATTTT.

This clonotype was detected a few times. The V call is TRBV29-1, the J call TRBJ2-1; 10 nucleotides match TRBD2. The CDR3 covers 14 residues. Germline V lookup: CDR1 SQVTM, CDR2 ANQGSEA. V trimming: 6 bases; J trimming: 0 bases; junction bases outside the gene matches: 2. CDR3 sequence: CSVIAGGSYNEQFF. The CDR3 region has the DNA TGCAGCGTCATAGCGGGAGGCTCCTACAATGAGCAGTTCTTC.

This clonotype was counted ten times or more. The chain links TRBV7-2 to TRBJ2-3; 9 bases fit TRBD2. Trimming at V came to 5 bases and at J to 2 bases, leaving 11 bases not matched to a gene. The CDR3 runs 17 residues. Germline V CDR1 and CDR2: SGHTA, FQGNSA. CDR3 sequence (DNA): TGTGCCAGCAGCAACCTCCTCCTAGCGGGGTACACAGATACGCAGTATTTT. Its translation is CASSNLLLAGYTDTQYF.

The rearrangement joins TRBV6-4 to TRBJ2-1; maybe TRBD1 (5 bases). The CDR3 sequence is 13 residues long. Germline V gene data show CDR1 as MRHNA and CDR2 as SNTAGT. Trimming shortened V by 0 bases and J by 5 bases, and 5 bases separated the two germline ends. The CDR3 spells CASSDSDNNEQFF. The CDR3 nucleotides are TGTGCCAGCAGTGACTCGGACAACAATGAGCAGTTCTTC.

The chain employs TRBV4-1 and TRBJ2-3; D unclear. This CDR3 is built from 14 residues. The V gene's germline CDR1 is MGHRA and CDR2 YSYEKL. V shed 2 bases and J shed 6 bases, with 12 bases lying between them. The CDR3 DNA is TGCGCCAGCAGCCAAAGACACCCCGGGGATACGCAGTATTTT. Translated, it gives CASSQRHPGDTQYF.

The chain joins TRBV20-1 to TRBJ2-3, with D possibly matching TRBD1 (6 bases). V lost 5 bases and J 4 bases, leaving 19 bases between the germline ends. Germline V gene lookup returns CDR1 DFQATT and CDR2 SNEGSKA (reference sequence). This CDR3 contains 15 residues. The CDR3 DNA is TGCAGTGCTCCTTCGAGCACAGGGATTGCAGATACGCAGTATTTT. This sequence encodes CSAPSSTGIADTQYF.

The CDR3 loop is CASMEARPTYGYTF. DNA of the CDR3: TGTGCCAGCATGGAGGCCAGGCCCACCTATGGCTACACCTTC. This sequence joins TRBV28 and TRBJ1-2, with D unclear. The CDR3 covers 14 residues. V was clipped by 7 bases and J by 4 bases, with 16 bases between them. Per the germline V gene, CDR1 is MDHEN and CDR2 is SYDVKM.

This rearrangement joins TRBV11-2 to TRBJ2-3; D is possibly TRBD2 (6 bases). The germline V gene has CDR1 SGHAT and CDR2 FQNNGV. The CDR3 has 16 residues. Trimming removed 0 bases at V and 7 bases at J, with 17 bases between. The CDR3, as DNA: TGTGCCAGCAGCTTAGATGGAGGGCCCACGGTAAATACGCAGTATTTT. Its protein product is CASSLDGGPTVNTQYF.

This chain uses TRBV12-3 or TRBV12-4 with TRBJ2-7; weak D call: TRBD2 (6 bases). The CDR3 has 17 residues. V lost 5 bases, J lost 3 bases, and 23 bases lay in between. CDR3 region: CASSPRPGVFLGYEQYF. The CDR3 region has the DNA TGTGCCAGCAGTCCTCGGCCGGGGGTGTTTTTGGGCTACGAGCAGTACTTC.

This clonotype was seen a handful of times. The chain employs TRBV20-1 and TRBJ2-4, with a possible D match to TRBD2 (7 bases). The DNA end is a closer match to TRBJ2-7, so the J assignment may be wrong. Per the germline V gene, CDR1 is DFQATT and CDR2 is SNEGSKA (reference sequence). This CDR3 is 15 amino acids long. The DNA for the CDR3 is TGCAGTGCTACGGGGGCAGCGGGAAATTCCTACGAGCAGTACTTC. Translating it yields CSATGAAGNSYEQYF.

This clonotype has a handful of counts. CDR3 bases: TGCAGTGCCCGGGACTATTACTACGAGCAGTACTTC. Translating it yields CSARDYYYEQYF. The V call is TRBV20-1, the J call TRBJ2-7; 7 bases are a match to TRBD2. The CDR3 length is 12 residues. J was trimmed by 3 bases and V by 6 bases; bases with no gene match: 5. The germline gives CDR1 DFQATT, CDR2 SNEGSKA (reference sequence).

The gene calls are TRBV29-1 and TRBJ2-1, with 11 positions matching TRBD1. Germline values: CDR1 SQVTM, CDR2 ANQGSEA. V lost 5 bases, J lost 3 bases, and 9 bases stayed unmatched. The CDR3 loop spans 16 amino acids. CDR3 residues: CSVLGQGGDIYNEQFF. In DNA, the CDR3 is TGCAGCGTTCTGGGACAGGGGGGAGATATCTACAATGAGCAGTTCTTC.

This rearrangement joins TRBV20-1 to TRBJ2-1, with D perhaps being TRBD1 or TRBD2 (7 bases each). CDR3 length: 16 amino acids. V lost 0 bases to trimming and J lost 1 base, with 13 bases between them. Germline V gene data show CDR1 as DFQATT and CDR2 as SNEGSKA (reference sequence). CDR3 residues: CSARDGQGGSYNEQFF. The CDR3 nucleotides read TGCAGTGCTAGAGACGGGCAGGGGGGGTCCTACAATGAGCAGTTCTTC.

This clonotype was picked up a small number of times. The genes are TRBV12-3 or TRBV12-4 and TRBJ2-1; the D is unclear. CDR3 length equals 12 residues. Between the trimmed V and J ends, which lost 8 bases and 3 bases, there was a span of 8 bases. CDR3 in amino acids: CASGDYYNEQFF. CDR3 bases: TGTGCCAGCGGGGATTACTACAATGAGCAGTTCTTC.

In this sample, this clonotype turned up once. The V gene is TRBV29-1, the J gene TRBJ2-2; 10 nucleotides align to TRBD2. V shed 5 bases and J 3 bases; nucleotides not matched to a gene: 9. The CDR3 loop spans 16 amino acids. Germline V CDR1 and CDR2: SQVTM, ANQGSEA. CDR3 region: CSVRASGRFDTGELFF. DNA of the CDR3: TGCAGCGTTCGGGCTAGCGGGAGATTCGACACCGGGGAGCTGTTTTTT.